The 18 T cell receptor beta chains below all came from one sample that was sequenced in a study of blood T cell repertoires in COVID-19. Clones were sequenced by immunoSEQ multiplex PCR, and TCRdb holds only the in-frame ones, with some missing. The sample lists around 260,000 clones; around 87% were seen once. Sequencing input: peripheral blood. Receptors were obtained from a woman aged 50 to 60 with acute or convalescent COVID-19.

V and J are TRBV12-3 or TRBV12-4 and TRBJ2-3; D unclear. Trimming pared 2 bases from V and 6 bases from J, leaving 6 bases between. The CDR3 totals 12 residues. This chain's CDR3 is CASSLNTDTQYF. DNA of the CDR3: TGTGCCAGCAGTTTAAACACCGATACGCAGTATTTT.

The rearrangement joins TRBV10-3 to TRBJ1-3; D is undetermined. This CDR3 has 15 residues. The germline V gene has CDR1 ENHRY and CDR2 SYGVKD. V was pared by 7 bases and J by 4 bases, with 17 bases between. The CDR3 nucleotides read TGTGCCATCACTCCGACCCAACCGGGAGGAAACACCATATATTTT. It translates to CAITPTQPGGNTIYF.

This clone was detected once. The chain uses TRBV5-1 and TRBJ2-1; 8 bases line up with TRBD2. V lost 5 bases, J lost 2 bases, and 3 bases stayed unmatched. Per the germline V gene, CDR1 is SGHRS and CDR2 is YFSETQ. The CDR3 has 14 amino acids. CDR3 protein: CASSTSGTYNEQFF. In DNA, the CDR3 is TGCGCCAGCAGTACTAGCGGAACCTACAATGAGCAGTTCTTC.

The chain has TRBV25-1 and TRBJ1-6; D gene unclear. Trimming shortened V by 5 bases and J by 5 bases, and 7 bases separated the two germline ends. The germline V gene has CDR1 MGHDK and CDR2 SYGVNS. This CDR3 is 13 amino acids long. Written as DNA, the CDR3 is TGTGCCAGCAGTCGGGTAAATAATTCACCCCTCCACTTT. This translates into CASSRVNNSPLHF.

The CDR3 reads CASSPRQGSQETQYF. The CDR3 coding sequence is TGTGCCAGCTCACCGCGGCAGGGGAGCCAAGAGACCCAGTACTTC. The chain has TRBV18 and TRBJ2-5; tentative D call: TRBD1 (6 bases). Between the trimmed V and J ends, which lost 3 bases and 1 base, there was a span of 12 bases. Per the germline V gene, CDR1 is KGHSH and CDR2 is LQKENI. This CDR3 has 15 residues.

Only one count was recorded for this clone. The V call is TRBV19, the J call TRBJ1-2; maybe TRBD1 (5 bases). This CDR3 contains 13 residues. The germline CDR1 and CDR2 sequences are LNHDA and SQIVND (reference sequence). V was clipped by 9 bases and J by 7 bases, with 18 bases between them. Here the CDR3 reads CASSYWGRTGYTF. In DNA, the CDR3 is TGTGCCAGCAGCTATTGGGGGAGGACTGGCTACACCTTC.

The chain uses TRBV6-5 and TRBJ2-7; 10 nucleotides line up with TRBD2. Germline V CDR1 and CDR2: MNHEY, SVGAGI. Germline trimming cut 0 bases from V and 4 bases from J; bases unmatched to any gene: 6. The CDR3 contains 16 residues. The chain's CDR3 is CASSYSKPSGRYEQYF. As DNA, the CDR3 is TGTGCCAGCAGTTACTCGAAACCTAGCGGGAGATACGAGCAGTACTTC.

V gene TRBV4-1 combines with J gene TRBJ2-1, with 8 nucleotides matching TRBD1. The J segment lost 4 bases and the V segment lost 3 bases, leaving 8 bases of the junction unmatched. This CDR3 has 16 residues. The V gene's germline CDR1 is MGHRA and CDR2 YSYEKL. The CDR3 coding sequence is TGCGCCAGCAGCCACTACCGGGACAGGACGTACAATGAGCAGTTCTTC. This translates into CASSHYRDRTYNEQFF.

The chain couples TRBV29-1 to TRBJ1-1, with TRBD1 identical over 7 bases. V shed 6 bases, J shed 1 base, and the junction held 2 bases outside the gene matches. CDR1 is SQVTM, CDR2 ANQGSEA, per germline. CDR3 length: 12 amino acids. CDR3 nucleotide sequence: TGCAGCGTCAGACAGGGGAACACTGAAGCTTTCTTT. Protein: CSVRQGNTEAFF.

The chain recombines TRBV18 with TRBJ2-6, with TRBD1 matching 7 bases. The CDR3 is made up of 19 amino acids. Trimming at V came to 3 bases and at J to 0 bases, leaving 11 bases not matched to a gene. In germline, CDR1 is KGHSH, CDR2 LQKENI. In DNA form, the CDR3 reads TGTGCCAGCTCACCTATAAATGGACAGGCGTTCTCTGGGGCCAACGTCCTGACTTTC. It translates to CASSPINGQAFSGANVLTF.

The rearrangement links TRBV7-2 to TRBJ2-7; 8 nucleotides match TRBD1. CDR3 length: 14 residues. Trimming removed 5 bases from V and 1 base from J; junction bases left unmatched: 4. In germline, CDR1 is SGHTA, CDR2 FQGNSA. CDR3 nucleotides: TGTGCCAGCAGCGACCGGACAGGGTCCTACGAGCAGTACTTC. Its protein is CASSDRTGSYEQYF.

V is TRBV6-5 and J is TRBJ2-1; 7 nucleotides line up with TRBD1. Germline CDR1 reads MNHEY; CDR2 reads SVGAGI. V shed 6 bases, J shed 5 bases, and the junction held 10 bases outside the gene matches. The CDR3 is 15 amino acids. The CDR3 bases are TGTGCCAGCAGAGACCGACAGGGTTTCGACAATGAGCAGTTCTTC. Protein product: CASRDRQGFDNEQFF.

The rearrangement links TRBV12-3 or TRBV12-4 to TRBJ2-2, with TRBD1 as a possible D gene (6 bases). This CDR3 spans 13 amino acids. V was clipped by 6 bases and J by 4 bases, with 9 bases between them. CDR3 residues: CASRIGGTGELFF. The CDR3 coding sequence is TGTGCCAGCAGAATAGGGGGCACCGGGGAGCTGTTTTTT.

This chain links TRBV30 with TRBJ2-1, with D tentatively TRBD1 (5 bases). The germline V gene encodes CDR1 GTSNPN and CDR2 SVGIG (reference sequence). This CDR3 has 15 amino acids. The V end lost 3 bases, the J end lost 3 bases, and 15 bases lay between the germline ends. This CDR3 reads CAWRSVWTNYNEQFF. CDR3 in DNA: TGTGCCTGGAGAAGCGTGTGGACAAACTACAATGAGCAGTTCTTC.

This clone was seen a handful of times. The chain has TRBV19 and TRBJ1-5, with 7 bases aligning to TRBD1. This CDR3 has 18 residues. Trimming removed 3 bases from V and 0 bases from J; junction bases left unmatched: 11. Germline values: CDR1 LNHDA, CDR2 SQIVND (reference sequence). CDR3 loop: CASSIQTGISYSNQPQHF. DNA for the CDR3: TGTGCCAGTAGTATTCAGACAGGGATCTCCTATAGCAATCAGCCCCAGCATTTT.

Remarks on this clone: This sample also contains other DNA sequences that code for the same CDR3. The V gene is TRBV28, the J gene TRBJ2-7; weak D call: TRBD1 (6 bases). Per the germline V gene, CDR1 is MDHEN and CDR2 is SYDVKM. Trimming cost V 5 bases and J 2 bases, with 16 bases left between them. This CDR3 is built from 15 residues. In DNA form, the CDR3 reads TGTGCCAGCAGTCCACCCGGGCAGGGGACCTACGAGCAGTACTTC. It translates to CASSPPGQGTYEQYF.

The gene calls are TRBV7-3 and TRBJ2-1; maybe TRBD1 (6 bases). The CDR3 is 14 amino acids. Trimming left V 1 base short and J 9 bases short, with 13 bases between. From germline, CDR1 is SGHTA and CDR2 FQGTGA. The DNA of the CDR3 is TGTGCCAGCAGCTTAATTGGGGACAAAATTGAGCAGTTCTTC. It yields the protein CASSLIGDKIEQFF.

The CDR3 sequence: CSVDPTDYGYTF. The CDR3 nucleotides are TGCAGCGTTGACCCTACGGACTATGGCTACACCTTC. The chain uses TRBV29-1 and TRBJ1-2; no definite D call. Deletions cut 3 bases from V and 3 bases from J, with 8 bases between. There are 12 residues in the CDR3. Germline V lookup: CDR1 SQVTM, CDR2 ANQGSEA.